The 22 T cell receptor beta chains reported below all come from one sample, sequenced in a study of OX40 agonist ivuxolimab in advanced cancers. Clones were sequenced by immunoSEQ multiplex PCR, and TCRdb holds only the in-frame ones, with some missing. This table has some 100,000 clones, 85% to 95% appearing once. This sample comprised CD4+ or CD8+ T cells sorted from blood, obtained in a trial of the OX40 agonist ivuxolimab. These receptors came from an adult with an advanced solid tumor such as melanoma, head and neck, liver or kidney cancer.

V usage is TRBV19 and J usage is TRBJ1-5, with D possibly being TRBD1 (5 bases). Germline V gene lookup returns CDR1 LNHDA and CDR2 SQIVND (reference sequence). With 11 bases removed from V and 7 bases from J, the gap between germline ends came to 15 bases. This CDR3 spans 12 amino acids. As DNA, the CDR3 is TGTGCCTGCAGGCAGGGCCGGCAGCCCCAGCATTTT. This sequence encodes CACRQGRQPQHF. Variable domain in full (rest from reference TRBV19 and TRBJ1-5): DGGITQSPKYLFRKEGQNVTLSCEQNLNHDAMYWYRQDPGQGLRLIYYSQIVNDFQKGDIAEGYSVSREKKESFPLTVTSAQKNPTAFYLCACRQGRQPQHFGDGTRLSIL.

The DNA of the CDR3 is TGTGCCAGCAGCCCTCGGCATAGGAACACAGATACGCAGTATTTT. Translated: CASSPRHRNTDTQYF. This chain connects TRBV7-8 to TRBJ2-3; D not certain. This CDR3 spans 15 amino acids. Germline CDR1 and CDR2: SGHVS and FQNEAQ. V lost 5 bases and J lost 2, with 14 bases in between. Filled out from reference TRBV7-8 and TRBJ2-3, the complete variable domain reads GAGVSQSPRYKVAKRGQDVALRCDPISGHVSLFWYQQALGQGPEFLTYFQNEAQLDKSGLPSDRFFAERPEGSVSTLKIQRTQQEDSAVYLCASSPRHRNTDTQYFGPGTRLTVL.

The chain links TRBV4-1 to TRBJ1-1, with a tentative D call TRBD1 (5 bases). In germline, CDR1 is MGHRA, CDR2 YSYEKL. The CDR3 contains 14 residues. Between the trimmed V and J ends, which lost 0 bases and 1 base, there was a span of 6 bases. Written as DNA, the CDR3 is TGCGCCAGCAGCCAAGAGGGACCGAACACTGAAGCTTTCTTT. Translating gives CASSQEGPNTEAFF.

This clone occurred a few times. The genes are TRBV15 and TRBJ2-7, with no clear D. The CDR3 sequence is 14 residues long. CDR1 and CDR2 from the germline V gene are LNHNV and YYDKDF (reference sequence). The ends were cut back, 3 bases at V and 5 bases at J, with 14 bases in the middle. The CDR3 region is CATSSPLQAHEQYF. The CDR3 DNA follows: TGTGCCACCAGCAGTCCCCTGCAGGCCCACGAGCAGTACTTC.

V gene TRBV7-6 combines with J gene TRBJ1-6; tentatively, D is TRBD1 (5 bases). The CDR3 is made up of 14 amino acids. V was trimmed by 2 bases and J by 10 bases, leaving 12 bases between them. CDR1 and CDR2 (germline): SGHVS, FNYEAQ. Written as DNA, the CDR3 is TGTGCCAGCAGCTTAATTGGAAGGGACTCACCCCTCCACTTT. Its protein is CASSLIGRDSPLHF.

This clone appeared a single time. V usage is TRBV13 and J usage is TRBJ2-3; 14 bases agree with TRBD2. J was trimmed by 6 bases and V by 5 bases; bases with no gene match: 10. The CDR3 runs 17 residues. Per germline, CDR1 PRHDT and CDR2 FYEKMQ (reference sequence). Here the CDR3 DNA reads TGTGCCAGCAGCCCTCCTTCGGGACTAGCGGGAGTTGATACGCAGTATTTT. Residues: CASSPPSGLAGVDTQYF.

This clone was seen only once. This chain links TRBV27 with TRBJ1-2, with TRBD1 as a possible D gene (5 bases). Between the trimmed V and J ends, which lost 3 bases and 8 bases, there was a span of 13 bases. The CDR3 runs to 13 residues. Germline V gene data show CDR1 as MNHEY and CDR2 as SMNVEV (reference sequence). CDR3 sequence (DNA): TGTGCCAGCAGTTTTGGGGCGCTGGGAGGCTACACCTTC. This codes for CASSFGALGGYTF.

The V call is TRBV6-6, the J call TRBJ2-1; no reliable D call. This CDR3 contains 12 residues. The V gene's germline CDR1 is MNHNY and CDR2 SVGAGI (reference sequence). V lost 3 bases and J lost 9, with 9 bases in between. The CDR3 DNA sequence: TGTGCCAGCAGTTATTCCTTAGCTGAGCAGTTCTTC. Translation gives CASSYSLAEQFF.

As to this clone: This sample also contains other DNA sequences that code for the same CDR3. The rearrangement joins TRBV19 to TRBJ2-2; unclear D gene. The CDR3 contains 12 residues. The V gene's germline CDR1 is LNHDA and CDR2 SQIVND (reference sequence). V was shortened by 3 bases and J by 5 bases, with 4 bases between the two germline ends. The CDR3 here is CASSIGTGELFF. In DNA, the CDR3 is TGTGCCAGTAGTATCGGGACCGGGGAGCTGTTTTTT.

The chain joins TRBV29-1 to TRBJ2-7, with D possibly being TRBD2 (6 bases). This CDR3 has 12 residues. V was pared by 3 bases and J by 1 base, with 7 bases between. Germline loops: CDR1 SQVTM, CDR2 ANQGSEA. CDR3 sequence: CSVEEGSYEQYF. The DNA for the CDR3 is TGCAGCGTTGAGGAGGGTTCCTACGAGCAGTACTTC.

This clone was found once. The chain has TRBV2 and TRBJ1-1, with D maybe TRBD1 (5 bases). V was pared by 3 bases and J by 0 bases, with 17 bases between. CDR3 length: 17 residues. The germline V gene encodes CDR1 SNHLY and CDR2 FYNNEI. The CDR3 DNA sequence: TGTGCCAGCAGTGAGGGCTTCCCCGGGGGGATGAACACTGAAGCTTTCTTT. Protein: CASSEGFPGGMNTEAFF.

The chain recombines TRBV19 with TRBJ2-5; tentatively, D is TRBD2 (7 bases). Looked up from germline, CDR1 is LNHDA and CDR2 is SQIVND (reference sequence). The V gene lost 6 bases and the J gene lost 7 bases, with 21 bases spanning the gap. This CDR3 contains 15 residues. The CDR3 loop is CASREGGEWAGTQYF. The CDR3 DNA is TGTGCCAGTAGAGAGGGGGGGGAGTGGGCCGGGACCCAGTACTTC.

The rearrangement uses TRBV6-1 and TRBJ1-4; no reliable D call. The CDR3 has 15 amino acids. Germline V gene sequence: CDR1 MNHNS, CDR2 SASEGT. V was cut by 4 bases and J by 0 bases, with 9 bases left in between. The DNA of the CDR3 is TGTGCCAGCAGTGCGGTACTTGCAACTAATGAAAAACTGTTTTTT. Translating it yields CASSAVLATNEKLFF.

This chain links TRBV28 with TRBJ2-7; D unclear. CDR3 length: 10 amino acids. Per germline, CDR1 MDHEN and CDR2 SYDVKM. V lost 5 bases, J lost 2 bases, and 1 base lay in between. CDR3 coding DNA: TGTGCCAGCAGTCCCTACGAGCAGTACTTC. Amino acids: CASSPYEQYF.

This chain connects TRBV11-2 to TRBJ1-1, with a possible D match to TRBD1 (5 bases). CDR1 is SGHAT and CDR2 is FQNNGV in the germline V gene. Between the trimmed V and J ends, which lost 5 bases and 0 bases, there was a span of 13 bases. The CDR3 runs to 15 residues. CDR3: CASSPWGVMNTEAFF. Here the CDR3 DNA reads TGTGCCAGCAGCCCCTGGGGGGTGATGAACACTGAAGCTTTCTTT. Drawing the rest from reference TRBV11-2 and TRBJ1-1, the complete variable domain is EAGVAQSPRYKIIEKRQSVAFWCNPISGHATLYWYQQILGQGPKLLIQFQNNGVVDDSQLPKDRFSAERLKGVDSTLKIQPAKLEDSAVYLCASSPWGVMNTEAFFGQGTRLTVV.

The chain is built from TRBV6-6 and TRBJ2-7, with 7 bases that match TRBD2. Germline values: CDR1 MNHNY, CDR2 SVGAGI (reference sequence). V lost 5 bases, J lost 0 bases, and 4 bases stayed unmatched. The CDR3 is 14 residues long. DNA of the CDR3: TGTGCCAGCAGTCCCTGGGAGGGCTCCTACGAGCAGTACTTC. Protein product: CASSPWEGSYEQYF.

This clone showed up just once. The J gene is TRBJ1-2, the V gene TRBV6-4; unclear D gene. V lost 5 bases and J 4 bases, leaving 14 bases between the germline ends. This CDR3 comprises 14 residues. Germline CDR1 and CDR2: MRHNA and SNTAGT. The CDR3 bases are TGTGCCAGCAGTCCCCGGGAGGGAGGCTATGGCTACACCTTC. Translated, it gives CASSPREGGYGYTF.

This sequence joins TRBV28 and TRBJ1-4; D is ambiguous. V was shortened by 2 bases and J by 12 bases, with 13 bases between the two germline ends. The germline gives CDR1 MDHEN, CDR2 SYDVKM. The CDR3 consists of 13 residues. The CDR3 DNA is TGTGCCAGCAGTTTAAGAGACGTAAGGGAACTGTTTTTT. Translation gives CASSLRDVRELFF. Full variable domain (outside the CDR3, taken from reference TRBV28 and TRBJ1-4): DVKVTQSSRYLVKRTGEKVFLECVQDMDHENMFWYRQDPGLGLRLIYFSYDVKMKEKGDIPEGYSVSREKKERFSLILESASTNQTSMYLCASSLRDVRELFFGSGTQLSVL.

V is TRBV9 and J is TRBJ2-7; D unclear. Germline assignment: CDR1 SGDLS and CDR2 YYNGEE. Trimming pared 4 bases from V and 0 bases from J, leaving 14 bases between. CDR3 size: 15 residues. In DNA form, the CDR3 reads TGTGCCAGCAGCCCCCAATCAGAAATCTCCTACGAGCAGTACTTC. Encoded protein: CASSPQSEISYEQYF.

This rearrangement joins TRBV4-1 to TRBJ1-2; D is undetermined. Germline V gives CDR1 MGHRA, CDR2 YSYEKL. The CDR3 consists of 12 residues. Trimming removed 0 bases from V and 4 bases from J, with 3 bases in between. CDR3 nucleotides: TGCGCCAGCAGCCAAGATCCCTATGGCTACACCTTC. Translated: CASSQDPYGYTF.

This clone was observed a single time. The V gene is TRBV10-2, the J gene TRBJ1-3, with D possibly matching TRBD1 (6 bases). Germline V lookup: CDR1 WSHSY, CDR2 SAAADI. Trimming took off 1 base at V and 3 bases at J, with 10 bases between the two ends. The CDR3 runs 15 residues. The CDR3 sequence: CASSELGAGGNTIYF. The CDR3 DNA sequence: TGCGCCAGCAGTGAGTTGGGGGCAGGTGGAAACACCATATATTTT.

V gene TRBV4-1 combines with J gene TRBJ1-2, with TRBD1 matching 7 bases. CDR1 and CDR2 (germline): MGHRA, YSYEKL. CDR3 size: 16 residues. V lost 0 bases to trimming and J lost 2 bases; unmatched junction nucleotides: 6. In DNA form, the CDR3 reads TGCGCCAGCAGCCAAGAACCGGGACAGAACAACTATGGCTACACCTTC. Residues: CASSQEPGQNNYGYTF.